This TCR beta chain was captured in a study of vaccination effects on CD4 cells after COVID-19. Findings and caveats of the study: The study found that only 1 of 255 vaccine-induced clones from healthy vaccinees cross-reacted with common cold coronaviruses. Among infection- and vaccine-induced clones, marked clonal contraction occurred late after vaccination. Early post-infection timepoints were absent, and convalescent patients were few.

Clones were read by immunoSEQ multiplex PCR, and TCRdb kept only the in-frame ones, dropping some. This table has fewer than 85,000 clones, around 78% appearing once. Within the ViraFEST assay, antigen-specific CD4+ T cells underwent expansion with viral peptide pools prior to sequencing. Following an approximately ten-day culture, CD4+ T cells were purified. All vaccine recipients tested negative for nucleocapsid antibodies and had never contracted SARS-CoV-2 infection. Cultures of 2 million or so PBMC per well contained 9 to 10 IU/ml IL-2 plus 10 ug/ml peptides. This clone came up a few times. Antigen: not known. Trimming left V 0 bases short and J 3 bases short, with 5 bases between. This CDR3 is built from 13 residues. Looked up from germline, CDR1 is LGHNA and CDR2 is YNFKEQ.

This rearrangement joins TRBV4-2 to TRBJ1-2, with D unclear. The specimen was CD4+ T cells from PBMCs cultured with SARS-CoV-2 spike peptides, collected before COVID-19 vaccination. The receptor was derived from a human donor who received a COVID-19 vaccine. Here the CDR3 reads CASSQEFDYGYTF. In DNA form, the CDR3 reads TGTGCCAGCAGCCAAGAGTTCGACTATGGCTACACCTTC.